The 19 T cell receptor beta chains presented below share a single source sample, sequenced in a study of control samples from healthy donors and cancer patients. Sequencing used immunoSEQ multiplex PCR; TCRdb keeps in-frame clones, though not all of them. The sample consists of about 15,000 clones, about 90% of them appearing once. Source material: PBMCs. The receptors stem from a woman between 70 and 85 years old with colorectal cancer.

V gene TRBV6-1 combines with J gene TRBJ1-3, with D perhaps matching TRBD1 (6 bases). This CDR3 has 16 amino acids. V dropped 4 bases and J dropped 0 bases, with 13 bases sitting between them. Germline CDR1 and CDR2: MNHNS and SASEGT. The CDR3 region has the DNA TGTGCCAGCAGTGGGACAGAATATCACTCTGGAAACACCATATATTTT. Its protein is CASSGTEYHSGNTIYF.

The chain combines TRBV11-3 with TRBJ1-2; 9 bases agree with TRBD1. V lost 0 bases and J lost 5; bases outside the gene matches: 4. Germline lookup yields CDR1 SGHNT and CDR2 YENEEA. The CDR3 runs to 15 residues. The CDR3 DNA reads TGTGCCAGCAGCTTAGAGGGCGGACAGGGGTATGGCTACACCTTC. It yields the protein CASSLEGGQGYGYTF.

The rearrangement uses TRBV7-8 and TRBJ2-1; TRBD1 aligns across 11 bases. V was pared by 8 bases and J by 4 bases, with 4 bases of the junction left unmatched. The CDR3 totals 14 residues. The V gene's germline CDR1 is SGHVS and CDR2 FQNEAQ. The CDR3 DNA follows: TGTGCCAGCGCGGGACAGGGGGTGTACAATGAGCAGTTCTTC. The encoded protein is CASAGQGVYNEQFF.

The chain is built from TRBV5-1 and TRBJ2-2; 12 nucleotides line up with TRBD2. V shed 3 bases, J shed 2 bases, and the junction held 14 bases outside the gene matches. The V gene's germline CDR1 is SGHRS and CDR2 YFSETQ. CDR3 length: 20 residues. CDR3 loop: CASSSVTSGRRINNTGELFF. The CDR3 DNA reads TGCGCCAGCAGCTCGGTGACTAGCGGGAGACGTATTAATAACACCGGGGAGCTGTTTTTT. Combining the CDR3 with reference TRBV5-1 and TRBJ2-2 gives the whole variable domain KAGVTQTPRYLIKTRGQQVTLSCSPISGHRSVSWYQQTPGQGLQFLFEYFSETQRNKGNFPGRFSGRQFSNSRSEMNVSTLELGDSALYLCASSSVTSGRRINNTGELFFGEGSRLTVL.

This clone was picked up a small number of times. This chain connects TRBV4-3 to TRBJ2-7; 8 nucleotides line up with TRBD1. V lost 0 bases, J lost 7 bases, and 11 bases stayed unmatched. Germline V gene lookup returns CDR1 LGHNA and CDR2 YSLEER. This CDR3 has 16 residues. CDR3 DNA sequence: TGCGCCAGCAGCCAAGATCGGGGACAGGTCCTGGGGGAGCAGTACTTC. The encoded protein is CASSQDRGQVLGEQYF.

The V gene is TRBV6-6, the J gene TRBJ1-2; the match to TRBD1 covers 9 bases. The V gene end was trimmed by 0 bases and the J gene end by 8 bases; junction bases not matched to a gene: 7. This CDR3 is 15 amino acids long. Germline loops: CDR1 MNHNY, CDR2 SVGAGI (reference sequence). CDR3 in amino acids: CASSYSGQGRGGYTF. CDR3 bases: TGTGCCAGCAGTTACTCGGGACAGGGAAGGGGCGGCTACACCTTC.

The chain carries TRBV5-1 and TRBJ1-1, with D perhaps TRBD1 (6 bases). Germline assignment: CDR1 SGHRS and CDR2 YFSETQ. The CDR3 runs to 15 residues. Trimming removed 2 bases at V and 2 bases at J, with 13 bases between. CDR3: CASSLDTGSNTEAFF. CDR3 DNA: TGCGCCAGCAGCTTAGATACAGGGAGTAACACTGAAGCTTTCTTT. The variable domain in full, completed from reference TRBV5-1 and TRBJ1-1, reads KAGVTQTPRYLIKTRGQQVTLSCSPISGHRSVSWYQQTPGQGLQFLFEYFSETQRNKGNFPGRFSGRQFSNSRSEMNVSTLELGDSALYLCASSLDTGSNTEAFFGQGTRLTVV.

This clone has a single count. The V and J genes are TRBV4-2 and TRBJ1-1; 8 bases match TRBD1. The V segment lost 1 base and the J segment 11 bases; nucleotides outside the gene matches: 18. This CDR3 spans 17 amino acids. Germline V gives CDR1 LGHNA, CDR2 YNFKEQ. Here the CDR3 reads CASSQVWWAGQGLQAFF. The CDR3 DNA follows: TGTGCCAGCAGCCAAGTTTGGTGGGCCGGACAGGGCTTGCAGGCTTTCTTT.

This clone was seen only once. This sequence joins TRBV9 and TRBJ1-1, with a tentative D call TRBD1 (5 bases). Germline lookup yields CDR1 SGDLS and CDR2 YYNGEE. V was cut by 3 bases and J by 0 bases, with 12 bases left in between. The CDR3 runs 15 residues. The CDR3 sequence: CASSAAGTMNTEAFF. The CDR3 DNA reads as TGTGCCAGCAGCGCCGCGGGGACGATGAACACTGAAGCTTTCTTT.

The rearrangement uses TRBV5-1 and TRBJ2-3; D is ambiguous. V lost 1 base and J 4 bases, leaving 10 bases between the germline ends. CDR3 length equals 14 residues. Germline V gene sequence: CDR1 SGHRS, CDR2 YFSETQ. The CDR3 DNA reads TGCGCCAGCAGCTTGAACTTAGCATCAGATACGCAGTATTTT. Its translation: CASSLNLASDTQYF.

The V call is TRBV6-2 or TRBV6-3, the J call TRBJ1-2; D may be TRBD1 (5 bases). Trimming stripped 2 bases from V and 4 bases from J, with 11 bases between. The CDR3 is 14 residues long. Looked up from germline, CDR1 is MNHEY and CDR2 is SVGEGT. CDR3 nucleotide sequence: TGTGCCAGCAGTTACGACAGCGAGGCCTATGGCTACACCTTC. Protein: CASSYDSEAYGYTF.

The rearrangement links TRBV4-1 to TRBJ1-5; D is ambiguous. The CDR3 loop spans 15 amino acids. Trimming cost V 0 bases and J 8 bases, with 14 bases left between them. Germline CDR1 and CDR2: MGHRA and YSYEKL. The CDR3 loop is CASSQDSDPSEPQHF. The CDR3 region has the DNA TGCGCCAGCAGCCAAGATAGCGACCCCAGCGAGCCCCAGCATTTT.

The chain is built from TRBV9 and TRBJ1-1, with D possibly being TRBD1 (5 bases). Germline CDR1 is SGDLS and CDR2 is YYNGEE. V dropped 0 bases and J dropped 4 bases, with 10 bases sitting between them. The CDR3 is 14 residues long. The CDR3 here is CASSVAGDPTEAFF. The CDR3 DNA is TGTGCCAGCAGCGTAGCCGGGGACCCCACTGAAGCTTTCTTT.

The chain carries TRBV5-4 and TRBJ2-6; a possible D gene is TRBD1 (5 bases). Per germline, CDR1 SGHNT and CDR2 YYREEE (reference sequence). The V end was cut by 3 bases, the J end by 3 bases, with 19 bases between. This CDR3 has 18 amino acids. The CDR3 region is CASSWVLGVYGGANVLTF. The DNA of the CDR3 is TGTGCCAGCAGCTGGGTCCTAGGGGTTTATGGTGGGGCCAACGTCCTGACTTTC.

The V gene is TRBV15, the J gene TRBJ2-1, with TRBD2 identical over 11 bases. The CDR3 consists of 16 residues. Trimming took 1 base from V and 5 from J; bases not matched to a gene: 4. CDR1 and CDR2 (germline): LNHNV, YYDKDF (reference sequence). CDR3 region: CATSRGGTSGNNEQFF. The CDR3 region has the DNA TGTGCCACCAGCAGAGGGGGGACTAGCGGAAACAATGAGCAGTTCTTC.

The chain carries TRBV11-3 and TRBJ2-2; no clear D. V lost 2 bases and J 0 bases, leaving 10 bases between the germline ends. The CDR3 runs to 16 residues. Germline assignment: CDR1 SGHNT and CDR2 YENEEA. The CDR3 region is CASSLWDIANTGELFF. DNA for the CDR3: TGTGCCAGCAGCTTATGGGATATTGCGAACACCGGGGAGCTGTTTTTT.

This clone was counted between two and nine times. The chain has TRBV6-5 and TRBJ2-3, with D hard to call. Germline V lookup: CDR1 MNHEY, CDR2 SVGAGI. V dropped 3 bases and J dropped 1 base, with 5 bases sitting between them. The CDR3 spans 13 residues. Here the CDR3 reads CASSYGGTDTQYF. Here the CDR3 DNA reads TGTGCCAGCAGTTATGGGGGCACAGATACGCAGTATTTT.

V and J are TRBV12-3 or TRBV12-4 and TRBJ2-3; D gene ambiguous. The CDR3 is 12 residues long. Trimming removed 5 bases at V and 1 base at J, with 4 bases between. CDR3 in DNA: TGTGCCAGCAGTAGCGGCACAGATACGCAGTATTTT. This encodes CASSSGTDTQYF.

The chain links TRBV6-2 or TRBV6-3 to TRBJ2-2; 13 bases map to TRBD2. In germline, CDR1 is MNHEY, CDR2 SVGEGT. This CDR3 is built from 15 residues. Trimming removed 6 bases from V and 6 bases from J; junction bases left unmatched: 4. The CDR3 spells CASSLLAGGAGELFF. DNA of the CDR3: TGTGCCAGCAGCTTACTAGCGGGAGGGGCCGGGGAGCTGTTTTTT.